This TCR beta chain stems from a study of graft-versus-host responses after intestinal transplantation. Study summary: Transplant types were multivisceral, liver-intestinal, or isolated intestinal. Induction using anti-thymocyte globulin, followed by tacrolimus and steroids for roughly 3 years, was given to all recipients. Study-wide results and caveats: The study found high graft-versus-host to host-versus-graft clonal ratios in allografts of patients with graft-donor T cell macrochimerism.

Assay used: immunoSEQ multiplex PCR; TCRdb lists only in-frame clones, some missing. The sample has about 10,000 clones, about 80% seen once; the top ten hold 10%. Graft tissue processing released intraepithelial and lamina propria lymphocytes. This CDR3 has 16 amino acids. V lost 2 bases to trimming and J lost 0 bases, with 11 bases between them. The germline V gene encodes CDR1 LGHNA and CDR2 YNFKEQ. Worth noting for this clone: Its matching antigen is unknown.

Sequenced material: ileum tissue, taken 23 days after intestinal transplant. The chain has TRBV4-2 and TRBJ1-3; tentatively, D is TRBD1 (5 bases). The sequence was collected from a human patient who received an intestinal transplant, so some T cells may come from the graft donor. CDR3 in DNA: TGTGCCAGCAGCCAAATAACAGGCAGCTCTGGAAACACCATATATTTT. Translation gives CASSQITGSSGNTIYF.